The clone carrying this T cell receptor (beta chain) was seen a few times. This sample was included in a study of blood T cell repertoires in COVID-19. The data were produced by immunoSEQ multiplex PCR, yet TCRdb's version contains in-frame clones alone and is incomplete. The sample shows fewer than 85,000 clones, around four fifths of them seen only once. The CDR3 runs to 15 residues. Germline assignment: CDR1 SGHVS and CDR2 FQNEAQ. V dropped 2 bases and J dropped 7; count of bases not matched to a gene: 8. Sequenced material: peripheral blood. The clonotype was recovered from a woman aged 55-69 years with acute or convalescent COVID-19. This sequence joins TRBV7-8 and TRBJ2-5; TRBD2 aligns across 9 bases. The CDR3 region is CASSLRGGGEGTQYF. For the CDR3, the DNA is TGTGCCAGCAGCTTACGCGGGGGGGGCGAGGGGACCCAGTACTTC.